This T cell receptor (beta chain) is drawn from a study of beta chain features in type 1 diabetes. Overall study results and limits: Among patients, naive, central memory and Treg TCRB repertoires appeared more similar than among healthy donors. The study found moderately but significantly shorter TCRB CDR3s in all four CD4+ subsets of Type 1 diabetes patients.

Via the markers CD45RO/CCR7/CD25/CD127/CD95/CD27, stem cell-like memory, regulatory, central memory and naive CD4+ cells were sorted. The entirety of the isolated RNA underwent reverse transcription, so expressed TCRB transcripts were sequenced. An average approximately 3.7 million reads came from naive, central memory and regulatory T cell samples. Assay: immunoSEQ multiplex PCR; the TCRdb copy retains only in-frame clones and omits some. Among some 110,000 clones listed, around 17% were seen once. CDR3 size: 14 residues. V dropped 3 bases and J dropped 3 bases, with 9 bases sitting between them. Germline CDR1 KGHSH, CDR2 LQKENI. There are a few counts of this clone. Antigen specificity is unknown.

Sequences were obtained from central memory CD4+ T cells from blood. The chain carries TRBV18 and TRBJ1-5; D is unclear. The origin of this receptor is a man aged 25 to 40 with type 1 diabetes. CDR3 sequence reads: CASSPGMSNQPQHF. The CDR3 DNA follows: TGTGCCAGCTCACCGGGGATGTCCAATCAGCCCCAGCATTTT.